The 21 T cell receptor beta chains presented below share a single source sample, sequenced in a study of T cells in localized non-small cell lung cancer. Clones were read by immunoSEQ multiplex PCR, and TCRdb kept only the in-frame ones, dropping some. The table lists about 18,000 clones, around nine tenths of them singletons. Sequenced material: peripheral blood, taken before any cancer treatment. Receptors were obtained from a male donor aged 60 or over with stage II squamous cell lung carcinoma.

V usage is TRBV29-1 and J usage is TRBJ2-1; 12 bases align to TRBD2. The J segment lost 4 bases and the V segment lost 7 bases, leaving 11 bases of the junction unmatched. The CDR3 is 16 residues long. Germline lookup yields CDR1 SQVTM and CDR2 ANQGSEA. Written as DNA, the CDR3 is TGCAGCGCTCGACTAGCGGGAGAAACTTGGTACAATGAGCAGTTCTTC. It yields the protein CSARLAGETWYNEQFF.

The V and J genes are TRBV18 and TRBJ2-7; 9 nucleotides agree with TRBD2. This CDR3 region has 15 residues. The V and J ends lost 0 bases and 5 bases, in that order; junction bases with no gene match: 5. Germline V CDR1 and CDR2: KGHSH, LQKENI. CDR3 residues: CASSPPLAGVNEQYF. The CDR3 DNA reads TGTGCCAGCTCACCACCCTTAGCGGGAGTCAACGAGCAGTACTTC.

J is TRBJ2-4 and V is TRBV28, with a possible D match to TRBD1 (6 bases). The germline gives CDR1 MDHEN, CDR2 SYDVKM. This CDR3 comprises 16 residues. V lost 3 bases to trimming and J lost 7 bases, with 19 bases between them. The DNA for the CDR3 is TGTGCCAGCAGTTTTGGGTGGCAGGGGCTCAGGAACATTCAGTACTTC. It yields the protein CASSFGWQGLRNIQYF. Full variable domain (outside the CDR3, taken from reference TRBV28 and TRBJ2-4): DVKVTQSSRYLVKRTGEKVFLECVQDMDHENMFWYRQDPGLGLRLIYFSYDVKMKEKGDIPEGYSVSREKKERFSLILESASTNQTSMYLCASSFGWQGLRNIQYFGAGTRLSVL.

The chain is built from TRBV6-5 and TRBJ1-5, with D maybe TRBD1 (6 bases). Trimming took off 5 bases at V and 2 bases at J, with 7 bases between the two ends. The germline V gene encodes CDR1 MNHEY and CDR2 SVGAGI. CDR3 length: 13 residues. The DNA of the CDR3 is TGTGCCAGCAGTCGACAGGGCAATCAGCCCCAGCATTTT. It translates to CASSRQGNQPQHF.

The chain employs TRBV5-1 and TRBJ2-7; possibly TRBD2 for D (6 bases). The germline gives CDR1 SGHRS, CDR2 YFSETQ. V was clipped by 4 bases and J by 4 bases, with 21 bases between them. The CDR3 length is 16 residues. The CDR3 DNA reads as TGCGCCAGCAGCACCCGGGCGTTGCTAGCGACTTACGAGCAGTACTTC. This codes for CASSTRALLATYEQYF.

The chain combines TRBV5-1 with TRBJ2-3; 12 bases are a match to TRBD2. With V trimmed by 5 bases and J by 1 base, 11 bases remained unmatched. The CDR3 contains 18 residues. Germline V gene lookup returns CDR1 SGHRS and CDR2 YFSETQ. As DNA, the CDR3 is TGCGCCAGCAGTAAAGGAGGGCTAGCGGGAGGGGGCACAGATACGCAGTATTTT. It translates to CASSKGGLAGGGTDTQYF.

The rearrangement uses TRBV10-3 and TRBJ2-1; D possibly corresponds to TRBD2 (5 bases). Looked up from germline, CDR1 is ENHRY and CDR2 is SYGVKD. The germline V and J ends were trimmed by 7 bases and 0 bases, with 13 bases remaining between them. This CDR3 comprises 15 residues. CDR3 nucleotide sequence: TGTGCCATCAAAGAGTTCCGGGGCTCCTACAATGAGCAGTTCTTC. Protein product: CAIKEFRGSYNEQFF.

CDR3 region: CASSNIRDRDTEAFF. In DNA form, the CDR3 reads TGTGCCAGCAGTAATATCCGGGACAGGGACACTGAAGCTTTCTTT. The chain links TRBV11-2 to TRBJ1-1, with 9 bases that match TRBD1. V gave up 6 bases and J gave up 3 bases; unmatched junction bases: 8. Germline lookup yields CDR1 SGHAT and CDR2 FQNNGV. The CDR3 contains 15 residues.

This clone came up once. The CDR3 DNA sequence: TGTGCCAGTAGTATGGGAGTTGAAGCTTTCTTT. Residues: CASSMGVEAFF. The chain links TRBV19 to TRBJ1-1; D gene uncertain. Germline CDR1 is LNHDA and CDR2 is SQIVND (reference sequence). The ends were cut back, 3 bases at V and 7 bases at J, with 6 bases in the middle. The CDR3 length is 11 residues.

The chain has TRBV10-3 and TRBJ2-7, with unresolved D. Per germline, CDR1 ENHRY and CDR2 SYGVKD. Trimming removed 5 bases at V and 2 bases at J, with 1 base between. The CDR3 spans 10 residues. Written as DNA, the CDR3 is TGTGCCATCAGTACCTACGAGCAGTACTTC. Its translation: CAISTYEQYF.

A single count supports this clone. The chain employs TRBV2 and TRBJ2-7; 11 bases map to TRBD2. The CDR3 spans 15 residues. V trimming: 6 bases; J trimming: 7 bases; junction bases outside the gene matches: 11. Germline V CDR1 and CDR2: SNHLY, FYNNEI. CDR3 in amino acids: CASREVLAGVREQYF. CDR3 in DNA: TGTGCCAGCAGAGAGGTACTAGCGGGAGTGAGGGAGCAGTACTTC.

This clone was picked up one time. Written as DNA, the CDR3 is TGTGCCAGCAGTTACTCGGGGCCAAGCACTGAAGCTTTCTTT. It encodes CASSYSGPSTEAFF. V is TRBV6-5 and J is TRBJ1-1; weak D call: TRBD1 (5 bases). CDR1 and CDR2 from the germline V gene are MNHEY and SVGAGI. This CDR3 region has 14 residues. Trimming cost V 0 bases and J 4 bases, with 9 bases left between them.

V and J are TRBV6-1 and TRBJ1-5; tentatively, D is TRBD1 (5 bases). The germline CDR1 and CDR2 sequences are MNHNS and SASEGT. V lost 11 bases to trimming and J lost 0 bases, with 17 bases between them. The CDR3 has 15 amino acids. The CDR3 here is CAGGGRYDSNQPQHF. The CDR3 coding sequence is TGTGCCGGGGGAGGGCGATACGATAGCAATCAGCCCCAGCATTTT.

The V gene is TRBV11-2, the J gene TRBJ2-3, with TRBD1 matching over 10 bases. Germline V CDR1 and CDR2: SGHAT, FQNNGV. The ends lost 5 bases at V and 7 bases at J; junction bases unmatched: 9. CDR3 length: 15 residues. The CDR3 is CASSPGTGAMYTQYF. Here the CDR3 DNA reads TGTGCCAGCAGCCCCGGGACAGGGGCGATGTATACGCAGTATTTT.

The chain carries TRBV6-5 and TRBJ1-1; 7 positions match TRBD1. V lost 6 bases, J lost 3 bases, and 7 bases stayed unmatched. The CDR3 runs 14 residues. The V gene's germline CDR1 is MNHEY and CDR2 SVGAGI. The chain's CDR3 is CASSLQGMYTEAFF. The CDR3 nucleotides are TGTGCCAGCAGCCTACAGGGGATGTACACTGAAGCTTTCTTT.

V usage is TRBV10-3 and J usage is TRBJ2-7, with D possibly TRBD1 on 6 matching bases. The germline V gene encodes CDR1 ENHRY and CDR2 SYGVKD. The V end lost 10 bases, the J end lost 2 bases, and 12 bases lay between the germline ends. This CDR3 is built from 12 residues. CDR3 DNA sequence: TGTGCCACGAGACAGGTTACCTACGAGCAGTACTTC. Translation gives CATRQVTYEQYF.

The chain uses TRBV4-1 and TRBJ2-1; D assignment may be TRBD1 or TRBD2 (5 bases each). This CDR3 is 15 amino acids long. With 0 bases removed from V and 4 bases from J, the gap between germline ends came to 10 bases. CDR1 and CDR2 (germline): MGHRA, YSYEKL. The CDR3 loop reads CASSQEPGRYNEQFF. In DNA, the CDR3 is TGCGCCAGCAGCCAAGAGCCGGGACGATACAATGAGCAGTTCTTC.

The chain employs TRBV28 and TRBJ2-5; D uncertain. CDR3 length: 12 amino acids. CDR1 MDHEN and CDR2 SYDVKM come from the germline V gene. Trimming removed 7 bases at V and 5 bases at J, with 11 bases between. In DNA, the CDR3 is TGTGCCAGCACGTCGAGCAGGGAGACCCAGTACTTC. Translating it yields CASTSSRETQYF.

The gene calls are TRBV6-1 and TRBJ1-1; D not certain. CDR3 size: 15 residues. Germline V gene sequence: CDR1 MNHNS, CDR2 SASEGT. Between the trimmed V and J ends, which lost 8 bases and 0 bases, there was a span of 16 bases. The DNA for the CDR3 is TGTGCCAGCTTCGACCCCTTCCGGATGAACACTGAAGCTTTCTTT. The encoded protein is CASFDPFRMNTEAFF.

This chain joins TRBV7-9 and TRBJ1-3, with no clear D. Between the trimmed V and J ends, which lost 3 bases and 0 bases, there was a span of 9 bases. Per the germline V gene, CDR1 is SEHNR and CDR2 is FQNEAQ (reference sequence). This CDR3 has 15 amino acids. The CDR3 DNA sequence: TGTGCCAGCAGCTTGGCCGAGGTCTCTGGAAACACCATATATTTT. This encodes CASSLAEVSGNTIYF.

The chain is built from TRBV14 and TRBJ2-2; 8 bases match TRBD1. The germline gives CDR1 SGHDN, CDR2 FVKESK. The CDR3 is 15 residues long. The V segment lost 4 bases and the J segment 4 bases; nucleotides outside the gene matches: 5. The CDR3 loop reads CASSPQGAGTGELFF. The CDR3 DNA sequence: TGTGCCAGCAGCCCCCAGGGGGCGGGCACCGGGGAGCTGTTTTTT.